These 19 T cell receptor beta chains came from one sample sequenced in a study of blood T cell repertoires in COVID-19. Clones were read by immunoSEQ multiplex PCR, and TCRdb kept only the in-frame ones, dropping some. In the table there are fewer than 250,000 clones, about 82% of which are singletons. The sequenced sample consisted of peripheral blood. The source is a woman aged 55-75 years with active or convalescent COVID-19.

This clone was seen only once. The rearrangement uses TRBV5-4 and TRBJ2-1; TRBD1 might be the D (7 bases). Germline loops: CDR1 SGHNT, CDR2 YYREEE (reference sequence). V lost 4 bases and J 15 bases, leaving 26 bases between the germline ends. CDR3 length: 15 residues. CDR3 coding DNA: TGTGCCAGCAGCCCGACCCAGGGGGGCGTTATGACACGGTTCTTC. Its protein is CASSPTQGGVMTRFF.

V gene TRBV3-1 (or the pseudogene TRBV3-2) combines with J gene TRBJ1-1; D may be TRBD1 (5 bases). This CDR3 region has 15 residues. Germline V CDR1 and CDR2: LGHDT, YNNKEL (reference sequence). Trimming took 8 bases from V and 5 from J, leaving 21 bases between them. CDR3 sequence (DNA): TGTGCCAGCGCCGGGCAGGGAAGAAGTAGAACTGAAGCTTTCTTT. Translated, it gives CASAGQGRSRTEAFF.

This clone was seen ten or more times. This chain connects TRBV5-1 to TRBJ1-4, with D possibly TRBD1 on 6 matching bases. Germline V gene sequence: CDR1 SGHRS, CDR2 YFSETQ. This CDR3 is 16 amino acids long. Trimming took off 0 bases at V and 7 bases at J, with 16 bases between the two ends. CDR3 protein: CASSLEAGALSEKLFF. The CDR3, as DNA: TGCGCCAGCAGCTTGGAGGCAGGGGCTTTAAGTGAAAAACTGTTTTTT.

Written as DNA, the CDR3 is TGTGCCAGCAGCTCGCCCGGGACAGGGGGCATCAACACCGGGGAGCTGTTTTTT. It is translated as CASSSPGTGGINTGELFF. The chain links TRBV7-2 to TRBJ2-2; 12 nucleotides agree with TRBD1. CDR3 length equals 18 residues. Germline lookup yields CDR1 SGHTA and CDR2 FQGNSA. With V trimmed by 4 bases and J by 2 bases, 8 bases remained unmatched.

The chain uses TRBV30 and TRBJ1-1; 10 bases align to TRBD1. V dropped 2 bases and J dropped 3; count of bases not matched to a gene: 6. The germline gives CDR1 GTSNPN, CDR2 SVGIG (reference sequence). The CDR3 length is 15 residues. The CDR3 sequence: CAWSSGTGADTEAFF. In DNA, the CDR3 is TGTGCCTGGAGTTCCGGGACAGGGGCCGACACTGAAGCTTTCTTT.

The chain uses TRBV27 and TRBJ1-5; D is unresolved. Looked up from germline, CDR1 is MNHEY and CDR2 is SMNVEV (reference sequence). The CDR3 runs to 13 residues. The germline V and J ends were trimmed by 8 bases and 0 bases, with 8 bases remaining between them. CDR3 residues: CASSPVSNQPQHF. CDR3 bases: TGTGCCAGCTCCCCGGTTAGCAATCAGCCCCAGCATTTT.

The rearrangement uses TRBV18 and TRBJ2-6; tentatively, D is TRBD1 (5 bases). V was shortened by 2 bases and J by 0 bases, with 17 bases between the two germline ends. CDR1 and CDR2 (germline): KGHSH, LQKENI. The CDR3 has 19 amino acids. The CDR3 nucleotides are TGTGCCAGCTCACCAGAGAGACAGACGAGATTCTCTGGGGCCAACGTCCTGACTTTC. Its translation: CASSPERQTRFSGANVLTF.

CDR3 loop: CASSVLAGEFTGNTIYF. The CDR3 region has the DNA TGTGCCAGCAGTGTGTTGGCAGGGGAGTTCACTGGAAACACCATATATTTT. The rearrangement links TRBV6-1 to TRBJ1-3, with D possibly being TRBD1 (6 bases). Trimming left V 4 bases short and J 2 bases short, with 18 bases between. The CDR3 spans 17 residues. CDR1 is MNHNS, CDR2 SASEGT, per germline.

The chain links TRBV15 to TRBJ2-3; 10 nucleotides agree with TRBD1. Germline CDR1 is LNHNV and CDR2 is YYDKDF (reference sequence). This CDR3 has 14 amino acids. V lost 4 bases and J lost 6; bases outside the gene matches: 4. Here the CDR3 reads CATSTGTGEDTQYF. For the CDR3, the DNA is TGTGCCACCAGCACCGGGACAGGGGAGGATACGCAGTATTTT.

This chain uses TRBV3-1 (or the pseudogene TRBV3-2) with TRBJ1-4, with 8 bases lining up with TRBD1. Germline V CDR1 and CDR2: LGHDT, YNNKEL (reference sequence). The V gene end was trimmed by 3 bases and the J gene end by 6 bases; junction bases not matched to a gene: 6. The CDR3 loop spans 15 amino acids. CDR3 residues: CASSQSTGEDEKLFF. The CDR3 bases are TGTGCCAGCAGCCAGTCGACAGGGGAAGATGAAAAACTGTTTTTT.

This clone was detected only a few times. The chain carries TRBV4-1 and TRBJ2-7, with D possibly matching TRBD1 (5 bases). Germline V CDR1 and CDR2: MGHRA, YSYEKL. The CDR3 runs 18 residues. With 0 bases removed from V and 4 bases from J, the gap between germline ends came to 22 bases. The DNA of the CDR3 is TGCGCCAGCAGCCAAGATTGGGTCTCAGGGCCCATCCCTTACGAGCAGTACGTC. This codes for CASSQDWVSGPIPYEQYV.

CDR3 residues: CASSVGVAGLHVNEQFF. CDR3 DNA sequence: TGTGCCAGCAGCGTAGGAGTAGCGGGGCTCCACGTCAATGAGCAGTTCTTC. The chain carries TRBV9 and TRBJ2-1, with 8 bases that match TRBD2. Germline CDR1 and CDR2: SGDLS and YYNGEE. CDR3 size: 17 residues. J gave up 6 bases and V 0 bases, and 11 bases lay outside the gene matches.

The CDR3 DNA reads TGTGCCAGCAGTCCTATTAGAGGGAGGACGAGCGGGGAGCTGTTTTTT. Translation: CASSPIRGRTSGELFF. V gene TRBV2 combines with J gene TRBJ2-2; D might be TRBD2 (6 bases). The V gene's germline CDR1 is SNHLY and CDR2 FYNNEI. CDR3 length: 16 amino acids. V was clipped by 5 bases and J by 7 bases, with 20 bases between them. Full variable domain (remainder filled in from reference TRBV2 and TRBJ2-2): EPEVTQTPSHQVTQMGQEVILRCVPISNHLYFYWYRQILGQKVEFLVSFYNNEISEKSEIFDDQFSVERPDGSNFTLKIRSTKLEDSAMYFCASSPIRGRTSGELFFGEGSRLTVL.

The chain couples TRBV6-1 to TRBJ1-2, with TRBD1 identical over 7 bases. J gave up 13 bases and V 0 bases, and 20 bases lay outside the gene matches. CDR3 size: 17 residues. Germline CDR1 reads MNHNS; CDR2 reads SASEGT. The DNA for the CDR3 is TGTGCCAGCAGTGAAGCTAGGGGGCGGCCGAAGATCCCGGCCGGCACCTTC. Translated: CASSEARGRPKIPAGTF.

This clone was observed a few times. CDR3 sequence reads: CASSSTGGPSPLHF. The CDR3 bases are TGTGCCAGCAGCTCTACAGGGGGCCCTTCACCCCTCCACTTT. The gene calls are TRBV7-2 and TRBJ1-6; 9 bases fit TRBD1. V lost 4 bases and J lost 9; bases outside the gene matches: 4. CDR1 is SGHTA and CDR2 is FQGNSA in the germline V gene. The CDR3 sequence is 14 residues long.

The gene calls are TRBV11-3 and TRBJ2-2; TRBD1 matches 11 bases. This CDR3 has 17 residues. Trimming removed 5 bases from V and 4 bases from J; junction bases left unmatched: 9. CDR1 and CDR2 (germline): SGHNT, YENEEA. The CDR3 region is CASSRRPGTGGTGELFF. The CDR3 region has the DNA TGTGCCAGCAGCCGACGCCCTGGGACAGGGGGCACCGGGGAGCTGTTTTTT.

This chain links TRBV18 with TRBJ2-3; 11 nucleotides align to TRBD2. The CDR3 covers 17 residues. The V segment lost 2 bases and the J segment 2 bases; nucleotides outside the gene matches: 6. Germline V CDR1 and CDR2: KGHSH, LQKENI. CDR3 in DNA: TGTGCCAGCTCACCATGGGAGACTAGCGGGATCACAGATACGCAGTATTTT. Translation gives CASSPWETSGITDTQYF.

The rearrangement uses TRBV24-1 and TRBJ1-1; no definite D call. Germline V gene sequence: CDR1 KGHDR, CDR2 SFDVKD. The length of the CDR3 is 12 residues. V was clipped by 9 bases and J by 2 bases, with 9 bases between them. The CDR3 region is CATRAENTEAFF. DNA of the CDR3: TGTGCCACCCGAGCGGAAAACACTGAAGCTTTCTTT.

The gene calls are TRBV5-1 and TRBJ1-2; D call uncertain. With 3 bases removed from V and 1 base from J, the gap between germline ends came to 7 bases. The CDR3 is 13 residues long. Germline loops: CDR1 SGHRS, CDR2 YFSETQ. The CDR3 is CASSSEGNYGYTF. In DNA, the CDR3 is TGCGCCAGCAGCTCCGAGGGTAACTATGGCTACACCTTC.